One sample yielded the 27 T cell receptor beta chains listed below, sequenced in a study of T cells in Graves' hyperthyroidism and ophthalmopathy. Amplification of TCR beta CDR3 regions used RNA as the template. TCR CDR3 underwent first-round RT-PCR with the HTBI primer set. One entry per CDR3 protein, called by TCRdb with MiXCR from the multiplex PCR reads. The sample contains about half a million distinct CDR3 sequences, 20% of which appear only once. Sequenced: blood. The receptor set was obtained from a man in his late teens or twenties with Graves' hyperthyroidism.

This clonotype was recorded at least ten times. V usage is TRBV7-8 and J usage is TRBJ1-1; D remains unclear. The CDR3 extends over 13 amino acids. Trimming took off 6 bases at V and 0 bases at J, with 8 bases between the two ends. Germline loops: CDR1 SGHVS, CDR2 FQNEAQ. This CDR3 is CASSSRVNTEAFF. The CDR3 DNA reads TGTGCCAGCAGTTCAAGGGTGAACACTGAAGCTTTCTTT. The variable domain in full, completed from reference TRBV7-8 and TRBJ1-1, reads GAGVSQSPRYKVAKRGQDVALRCDPISGHVSLFWYQQALGQGPEFLTYFQNEAQLDKSGLPSDRFFAERPEGSVSTLKIQRTQQEDSAVYLCASSSRVNTEAFFGQGTRLTVV.

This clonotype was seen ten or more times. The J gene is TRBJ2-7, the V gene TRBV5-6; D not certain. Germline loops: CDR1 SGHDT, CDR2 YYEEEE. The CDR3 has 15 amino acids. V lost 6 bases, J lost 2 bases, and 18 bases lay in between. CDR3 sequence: CASTDGLSAAYEQYF. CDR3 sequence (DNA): TGTGCCAGCACCGATGGTTTAAGTGCAGCCTACGAGCAGTACTTC.

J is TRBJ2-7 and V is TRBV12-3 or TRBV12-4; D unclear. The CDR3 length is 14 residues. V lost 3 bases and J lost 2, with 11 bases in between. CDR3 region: CASSFAQGPYEQYF. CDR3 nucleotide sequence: TGTGCCAGCAGTTTTGCCCAAGGGCCCTACGAGCAGTACTTC.

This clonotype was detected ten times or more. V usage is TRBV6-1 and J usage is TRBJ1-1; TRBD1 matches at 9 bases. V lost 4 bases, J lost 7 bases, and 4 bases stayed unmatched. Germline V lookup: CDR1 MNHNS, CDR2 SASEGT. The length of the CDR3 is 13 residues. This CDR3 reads CASSAGTGNEAFF. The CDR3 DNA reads TGTGCCAGCAGTGCCGGGACAGGGAATGAAGCTTTCTTT.

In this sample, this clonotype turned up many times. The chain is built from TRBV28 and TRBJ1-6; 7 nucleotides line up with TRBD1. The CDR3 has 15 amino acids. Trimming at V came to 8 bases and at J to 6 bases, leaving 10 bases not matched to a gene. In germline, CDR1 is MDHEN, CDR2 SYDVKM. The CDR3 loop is CASGRPGTVNSPLHF. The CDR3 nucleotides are TGTGCCAGCGGCCGACCCGGGACAGTTAATTCACCCCTCCACTTT.

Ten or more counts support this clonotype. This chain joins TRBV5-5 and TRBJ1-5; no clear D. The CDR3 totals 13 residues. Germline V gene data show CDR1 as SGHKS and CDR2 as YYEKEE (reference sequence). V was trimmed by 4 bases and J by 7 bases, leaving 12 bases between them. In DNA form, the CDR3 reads TGTGCCAGCAGCCCCGAGGGCTGGCAGCCCCAGCATTTT. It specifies CASSPEGWQPQHF. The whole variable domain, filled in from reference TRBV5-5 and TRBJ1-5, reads DAGVTQSPTHLIKTRGQQVTLRCSPISGHKSVSWYQQVLGQGPQFIFQYYEKEERGRGNFPDRFSARQFPNYSSELNVNALLLGDSALYLCASSPEGWQPQHFGDGTRLSIL.

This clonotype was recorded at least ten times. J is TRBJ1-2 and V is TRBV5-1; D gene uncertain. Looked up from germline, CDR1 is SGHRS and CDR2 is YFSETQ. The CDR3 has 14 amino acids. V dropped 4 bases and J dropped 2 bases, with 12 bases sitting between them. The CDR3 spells CASSPGGRNYGYTF. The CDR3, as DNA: TGCGCCAGCAGCCCGGGAGGCAGGAACTATGGCTACACCTTC.

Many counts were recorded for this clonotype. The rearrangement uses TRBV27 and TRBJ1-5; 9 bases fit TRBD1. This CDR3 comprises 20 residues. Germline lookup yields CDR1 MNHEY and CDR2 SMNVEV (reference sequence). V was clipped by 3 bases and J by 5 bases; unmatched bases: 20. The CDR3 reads CASSFFELTGGRRGYQPQHF. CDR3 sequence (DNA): TGTGCCAGCAGTTTCTTCGAGCTGACAGGGGGACGGAGGGGTTATCAGCCCCAGCATTTT.

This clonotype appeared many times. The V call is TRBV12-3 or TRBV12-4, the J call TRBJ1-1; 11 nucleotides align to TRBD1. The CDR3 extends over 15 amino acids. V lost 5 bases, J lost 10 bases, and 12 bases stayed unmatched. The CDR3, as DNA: TGTGCCAGCAGTGTATCCGGGACAGGGGGAGCCAGAGCTTTCTTT. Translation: CASSVSGTGGARAFF.

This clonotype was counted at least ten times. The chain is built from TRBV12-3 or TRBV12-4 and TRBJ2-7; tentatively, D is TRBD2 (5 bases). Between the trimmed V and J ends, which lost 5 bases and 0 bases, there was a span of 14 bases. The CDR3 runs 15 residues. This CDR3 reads CASSLDYTASYEQYF. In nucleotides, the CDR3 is TGTGCCAGCAGTCTAGACTACACCGCCTCCTACGAGCAGTACTTC.

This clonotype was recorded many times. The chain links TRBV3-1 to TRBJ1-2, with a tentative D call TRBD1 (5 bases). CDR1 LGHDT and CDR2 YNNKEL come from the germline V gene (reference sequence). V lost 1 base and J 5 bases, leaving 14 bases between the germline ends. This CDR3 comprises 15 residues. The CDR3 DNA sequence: TGTGCCAGCAGCCAAGTTGAAGCAGGGAGGTATGGCTACACCTTC. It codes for CASSQVEAGRYGYTF.

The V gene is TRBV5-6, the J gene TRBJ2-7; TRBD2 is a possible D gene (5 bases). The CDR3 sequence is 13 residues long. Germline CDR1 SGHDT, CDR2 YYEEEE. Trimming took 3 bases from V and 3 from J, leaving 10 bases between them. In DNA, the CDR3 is TGTGCCAGCAGCTGGGGAGAGGTCTACGAGCAGTACTTC. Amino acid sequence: CASSWGEVYEQYF.

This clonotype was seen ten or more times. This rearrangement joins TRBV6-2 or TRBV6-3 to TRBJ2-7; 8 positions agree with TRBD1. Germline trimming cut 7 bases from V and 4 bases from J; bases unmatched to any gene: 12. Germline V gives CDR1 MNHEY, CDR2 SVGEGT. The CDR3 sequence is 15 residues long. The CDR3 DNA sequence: TGTGCCAGCAAGTCCTGGGACGGACAGGGTTACGAGCAGTACTTC. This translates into CASKSWDGQGYEQYF.

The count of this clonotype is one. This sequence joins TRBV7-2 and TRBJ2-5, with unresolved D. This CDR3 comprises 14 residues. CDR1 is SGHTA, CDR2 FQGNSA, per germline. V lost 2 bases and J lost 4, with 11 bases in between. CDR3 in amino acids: CASSLSVGGETQYF. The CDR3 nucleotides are TGTGCCAGCAGCTTATCAGTGGGCGGAGAGACCCAGTACTTC.

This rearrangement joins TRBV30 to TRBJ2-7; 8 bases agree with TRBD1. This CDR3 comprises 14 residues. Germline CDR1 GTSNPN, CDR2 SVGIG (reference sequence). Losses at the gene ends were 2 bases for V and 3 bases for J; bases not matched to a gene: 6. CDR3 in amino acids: CAWSQDRVNYEQYF. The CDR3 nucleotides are TGTGCCTGGAGTCAGGACAGGGTTAACTACGAGCAGTACTTC.

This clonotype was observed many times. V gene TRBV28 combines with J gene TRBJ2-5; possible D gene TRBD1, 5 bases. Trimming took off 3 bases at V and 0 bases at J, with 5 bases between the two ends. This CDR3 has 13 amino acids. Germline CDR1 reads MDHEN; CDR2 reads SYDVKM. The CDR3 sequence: CASSLGHQETQYF. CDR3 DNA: TGTGCCAGCAGTTTGGGGCACCAAGAGACCCAGTACTTC. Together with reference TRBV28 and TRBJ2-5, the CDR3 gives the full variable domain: DVKVTQSSRYLVKRTGEKVFLECVQDMDHENMFWYRQDPGLGLRLIYFSYDVKMKEKGDIPEGYSVSREKKERFSLILESASTNQTSMYLCASSLGHQETQYFGPGTRLLVL.

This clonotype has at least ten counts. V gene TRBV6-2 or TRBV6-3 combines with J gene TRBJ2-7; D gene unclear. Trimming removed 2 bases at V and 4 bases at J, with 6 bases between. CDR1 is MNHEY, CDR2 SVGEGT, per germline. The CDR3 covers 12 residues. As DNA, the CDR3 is TGTGCCAGCAGTTACATGGGATACGAGCAGTACTTC. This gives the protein CASSYMGYEQYF.

CDR3 coding DNA: TGCAGTGCTCTCAGGGAGCCTGGGGAGCCCCAGCATTTT. Translation: CSALREPGEPQHF. The chain is built from TRBV20-1 and TRBJ1-5; D might be TRBD1 (5 bases). CDR3 length equals 13 residues. Per the germline V gene, CDR1 is DFQATT and CDR2 is SNEGSKA (reference sequence). V was shortened by 5 bases and J by 8 bases, with 16 bases between the two germline ends.

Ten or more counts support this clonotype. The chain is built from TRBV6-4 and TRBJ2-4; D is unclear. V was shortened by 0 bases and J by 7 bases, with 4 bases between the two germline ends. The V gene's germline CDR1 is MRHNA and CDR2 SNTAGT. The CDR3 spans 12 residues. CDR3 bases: TGTGCCAGCAGTGACTCGGGCAACATTCAGTACTTC. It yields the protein CASSDSGNIQYF.

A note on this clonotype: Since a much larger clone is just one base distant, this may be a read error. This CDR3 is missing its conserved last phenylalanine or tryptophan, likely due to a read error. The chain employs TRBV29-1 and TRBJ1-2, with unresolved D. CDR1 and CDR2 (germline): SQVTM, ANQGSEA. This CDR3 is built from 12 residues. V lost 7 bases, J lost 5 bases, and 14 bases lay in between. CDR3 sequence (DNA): TGCAGCGGCGCATCTACTCCTTATGGCTACACCCTC. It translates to CSGASTPYGYTL.

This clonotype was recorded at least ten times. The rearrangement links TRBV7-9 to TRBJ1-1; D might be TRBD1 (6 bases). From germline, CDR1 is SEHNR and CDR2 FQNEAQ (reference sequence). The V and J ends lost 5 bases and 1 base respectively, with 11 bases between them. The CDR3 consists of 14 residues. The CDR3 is CASSRGGRNTEAFF. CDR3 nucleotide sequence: TGTGCCAGCAGCCGAGGGGGTCGGAACACTGAAGCTTTCTTT.

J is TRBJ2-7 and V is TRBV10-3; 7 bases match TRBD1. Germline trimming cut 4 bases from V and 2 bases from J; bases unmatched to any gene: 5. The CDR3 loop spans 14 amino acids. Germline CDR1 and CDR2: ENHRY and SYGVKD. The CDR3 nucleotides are TGTGCCATCAGTGGAAGGGACAGAACCTACGAGCAGTACTTC. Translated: CAISGRDRTYEQYF.

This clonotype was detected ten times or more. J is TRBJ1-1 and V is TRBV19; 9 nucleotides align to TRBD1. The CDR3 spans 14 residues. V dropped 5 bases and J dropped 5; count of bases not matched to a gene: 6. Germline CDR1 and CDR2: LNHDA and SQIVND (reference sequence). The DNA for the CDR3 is TGTGCCAGTAGTGTACAGGGGGCAGGAACTGAAGCTTTCTTT. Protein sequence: CASSVQGAGTEAFF. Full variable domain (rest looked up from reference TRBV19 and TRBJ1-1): DGGITQSPKYLFRKEGQNVTLSCEQNLNHDAMYWYRQDPGQGLRLIYYSQIVNDFQKGDIAEGYSVSREKKESFPLTVTSAQKNPTAFYLCASSVQGAGTEAFFGQGTRLTVV.

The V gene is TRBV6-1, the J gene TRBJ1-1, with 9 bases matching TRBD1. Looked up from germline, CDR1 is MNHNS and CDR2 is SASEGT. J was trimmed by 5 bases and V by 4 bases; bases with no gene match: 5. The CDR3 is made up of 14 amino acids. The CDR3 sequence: CASSGQGEGTEAFF. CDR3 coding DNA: TGTGCCAGCAGTGGACAGGGGGAAGGGACTGAAGCTTTCTTT.

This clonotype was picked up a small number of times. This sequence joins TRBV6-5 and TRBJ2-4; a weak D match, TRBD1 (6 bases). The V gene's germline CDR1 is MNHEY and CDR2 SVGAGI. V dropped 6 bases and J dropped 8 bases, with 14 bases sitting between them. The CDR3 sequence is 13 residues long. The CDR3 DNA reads TGTGCCAGCAGCCCCCTAGGGGGAGACATTCAGTACTTC. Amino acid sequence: CASSPLGGDIQYF.

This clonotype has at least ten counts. The DNA for the CDR3 is TGCGCCAGCAGCCAAGAACTCAGGGACACCTACGAGCAGTACTTC. Its translation is CASSQELRDTYEQYF. The chain is built from TRBV4-1 and TRBJ2-7; TRBD1 is a possible D gene (6 bases). V shed 0 bases and J shed 2 bases, with 11 bases lying between them. The CDR3 is 15 residues long. Germline CDR1 MGHRA, CDR2 YSYEKL.

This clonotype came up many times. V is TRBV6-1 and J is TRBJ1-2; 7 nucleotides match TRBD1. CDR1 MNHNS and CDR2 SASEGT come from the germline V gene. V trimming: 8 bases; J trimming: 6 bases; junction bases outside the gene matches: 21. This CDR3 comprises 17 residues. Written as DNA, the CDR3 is TGTGCCAGCGTACCACGGGACAGAACCCACTTAACCAATGGCTACACCTTC. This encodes CASVPRDRTHLTNGYTF.